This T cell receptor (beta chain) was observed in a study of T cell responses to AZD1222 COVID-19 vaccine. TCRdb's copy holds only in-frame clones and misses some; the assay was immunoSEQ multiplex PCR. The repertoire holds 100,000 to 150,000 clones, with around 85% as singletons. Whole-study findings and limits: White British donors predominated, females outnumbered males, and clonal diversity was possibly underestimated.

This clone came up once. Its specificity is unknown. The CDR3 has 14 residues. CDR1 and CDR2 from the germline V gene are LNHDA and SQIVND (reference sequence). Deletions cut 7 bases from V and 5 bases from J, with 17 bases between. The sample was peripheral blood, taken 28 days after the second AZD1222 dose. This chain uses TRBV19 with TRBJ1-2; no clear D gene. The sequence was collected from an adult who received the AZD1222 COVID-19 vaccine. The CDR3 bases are TGTGCCAGTATGAACGGGGTTGGGAGGTATGGCTACACCTTC. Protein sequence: CASMNGVGRYGYTF.